The rows below give T cell receptor beta chains drawn from one sample of a study of CD4 T cells in relation to SARS-CoV-2 and coronaviruses. Their antigen targets remain unknown. Sequencing was performed with immunoSEQ multiplex PCR; in TCRdb, only in-frame clones are kept and a portion is missing. Here the sample spans around 9,700 clones, roughly three quarters being singletons. The sample consisted of CD4+ T cells from PBMCs, cultured in vitro. The receptors here all came from a human donor in good health. Each CDR3 is given with its conserved first and last residue. The D gene is left open where the match is weak. The size field is filled for only some rows; it gives once, few, many or a size class.

v_call	j_call	d_call	clone_size	cdr3_nt	cdr3_aa
TRBV7-9	TRBJ2-3	.	.	TGTGCCAGCAGCTTAGCCCGCGGCGGGGACACGCAGTATTTT	CASSLARGGDTQYF
TRBV4-1	TRBJ2-3	TRBD2	.	TGCGCCAGCAGCCTCCTGACTAGCGGGGGGGCCACAGATACGCAGTATTTT	CASSLLTSGGATDTQYF
TRBV28	TRBJ1-2	.	.	TGTGCCAGCAGTTGGTCCGGACAGTTGACTAACTATGGCTACACCTTC	CASSWSGQLTNYGYTF
TRBV19	TRBJ1-2	TRBD1	.	TGTGCCACTACGACAGACCATCACAGGGGTCTGGGCTACACCTTC	CATTTDHHRGLGYTF
TRBV25-1	TRBJ1-1	.	once	TGTGCCAGCAGTGACCCTGGGAGGGGGGGAACTGAAGCTTTCTTT	CASSDPGRGGTEAFF
TRBV12-3/TRBV12-4	TRBJ1-1	.	.	TGTGCCAGCAGTTTATGGAACACTGAAGCTTTCTTT	CASSLWNTEAFF
TRBV10-3	TRBJ2-2	TRBD1	.	TGTGCCATCAGTATGAAGGGACAGGGGGCCACCGGGGAGCTGTTTTTT	CAISMKGQGATGELFF
TRBV5-4	TRBJ2-2	TRBD2	few	TGTGCCAGCAGCGCGGGACTAGGTCCCCCCGGGGAGCTGTTTTTT	CASSAGLGPPGELFF
TRBV10-1	TRBJ2-1	TRBD2	.	TGCGCCAGCGGGACTAGCGGGGTTGATGAGCAGTTCTTC	CASGTSGVDEQFF
TRBV4-3	TRBJ2-3	TRBD2	.	TGCGCCAGCAGCTCGCTAGCGGGGGACACAGATACGCAGTATTTT	CASSSLAGDTDTQYF
TRBV2	TRBJ2-1	.	few	TGTGCCAGCAGCACCTTAGGGTTTAGCTCCTACAATGAGCAGTTCTTC	CASSTLGFSSYNEQFF
TRBV7-8	TRBJ1-2	TRBD1	.	TGTGCCAGCAGCCCCGGGACAGGGAGAGGGGACTATGGCTACACCTTC	CASSPGTGRGDYGYTF
TRBV18	TRBJ1-3	.	.	TGTGCCAGCTCACCACCAGCGGCGGTTGGAAACACCATATATTTT	CASSPPAAVGNTIYF
TRBV5-6	TRBJ2-7	TRBD2	.	TGTGCCAGCAGCTTTCCGGCTAGCGGGAATTACGAGCAGTACTTC	CASSFPASGNYEQYF
TRBV18	TRBJ2-7	.	.	TGTGCCAGCTCTAGCAGGACAGACTCCTACGAGCAGTACTTC	CASSSRTDSYEQYF
TRBV19	TRBJ1-2	TRBD1	.	TGTGCCAGTAGAGCGGACAGGGCCTATGGCTACACCTTC	CASRADRAYGYTF
TRBV18	TRBJ2-7	.	.	TGTGCCAGCTCACCCGACGACGGCGAGCAGTACTTC	CASSPDDGEQYF
TRBV3-1/TRBV3-2	TRBJ2-7	.	.	TGTGCCAGCAGCCAAGCCCCGGGCCCCCGGGAGCAGTACTTC	CASSQAPGPREQYF
TRBV18	TRBJ2-2	.	.	TGTGCCAGCCCTAACACCGGGGAGCTGTTTTTT	CASPNTGELFF
TRBV6-2/TRBV6-3	TRBJ2-3	TRBD2	once	TGTGCCAGCAGCCCGCGGACTAGCGGGAGCGCAGATACGCAGTATTTT	CASSPRTSGSADTQYF
TRBV28	TRBJ1-1	.	.	TGTGCCAGCAGTTTATGGAACAGCGGGGTGCCAGACCGTGAAGCTTTCTTT	CASSLWNSGVPDREAFF
TRBV5-4	TRBJ1-2	TRBD1	.	TGTGCCAGCAGCCCGGGACAGGGGGGTGGCTACACCTTC	CASSPGQGGGYTF
TRBV7-2	TRBJ2-1	.	.	TGTGCCAGCAGCTTAGGATTAATGACAATCGATGAGCAGTTCTTC	CASSLGLMTIDEQFF
TRBV19	TRBJ1-5	.	.	TGTGCCAGTAGCCCAGGGGCGCGTCAGCCCCAGCATTTT	CASSPGARQPQHF
TRBV3-1/TRBV3-2	TRBJ2-5	TRBD2	.	TGTGCCAGCAGCCAAAATCTTGGGACTAGCGGAGAGACCCAGTACTTC	CASSQNLGTSGETQYF
TRBV7-9	TRBJ2-2	.	.	TGTGCCAGCAGCTTCGCCCCGGGACAATTCACCGGGGAGCTGTTTTTT	CASSFAPGQFTGELFF
TRBV7-9	TRBJ1-2	TRBD1	.	TGTGCCAGCAGCTTGGGGTCTACAGGGGGCCATGGCTACACCTTC	CASSLGSTGGHGYTF
TRBV7-2	TRBJ1-2	.	.	TGTGCCAGCAGCTTAGGACGGACGTGGCCAGGTGGCTACACCTTC	CASSLGRTWPGGYTF
TRBV6-2/TRBV6-3	TRBJ1-1	.	.	TGTGCCAGCAGTTACGGAGCCCTTTTTGAAGCTTTCTTT	CASSYGALFEAFF
TRBV18	TRBJ1-4	.	.	TGTGCCAGCTCACCACGGAAAACCGAGGAAAAACTGTTTTTT	CASSPRKTEEKLFF
TRBV9	TRBJ2-3	TRBD2	.	TGTGCCAGCAGCGCCGGACTAGCGGGACAGAGCACAGATACGCAGTATTTT	CASSAGLAGQSTDTQYF
TRBV19	TRBJ2-2	.	few	TGTGCCAGTAGGTCGAGGGCCGGGGAGCTGTTTTTT	CASRSRAGELFF
TRBV6-5	TRBJ2-5	TRBD2	.	TGTGCCAGCAGTTCGGGGACTAGCGGGAAAGAGACCCAGTACTTC	CASSSGTSGKETQYF
TRBV5-8	TRBJ1-2	.	.	TGTGCCAGCAGCTTGCCAGGTGCCGTTTATGGCTACACCTTC	CASSLPGAVYGYTF
TRBV7-9	TRBJ1-2	.	.	TGTGCCAGCAGCTTAGGGCAGGCGGACTATGGCTACACCTTC	CASSLGQADYGYTF
TRBV30	TRBJ2-7	.	.	TGTGCCTGGAGTGTCGGAAGCGGAGCCTCCTACGAGCAGTACTTC	CAWSVGSGASYEQYF
TRBV30	TRBJ1-4	.	.	TGTGCCTGGAGAGGGGCAGCCGCAACTAATGAAAAACTGTTTTTT	CAWRGAAATNEKLFF
TRBV9	TRBJ2-3	TRBD2	.	TGTGCCAGCAGCGGGGGGGGTGGCAGAATCCTTGGTGATACGCAGTATTTT	CASSGGGGRILGDTQYF
TRBV4-2	TRBJ2-2	TRBD2	.	TGTGCCAGCAGCCAAACTGCTAGCGGGAGGGGACGGGAGCTGTTTTTT	CASSQTASGRGRELFF
TRBV5-1	TRBJ2-1	TRBD2	.	TGCGCCAGCAGCTTGTTGGGACTAGCGGGAATGGAGCAGTTCTTC	CASSLLGLAGMEQFF
TRBV19	TRBJ2-1	TRBD2	.	TGTGCCAGTAGTACGGGACTAGCCGAAGGCCTAGATGAGCAGTTCTTC	CASSTGLAEGLDEQFF
TRBV9	TRBJ2-5	.	.	TGTGCCAGCAGCGTAGCGGGGCTAGGGGGAGGGGAGACCCAGTACTTC	CASSVAGLGGGETQYF
TRBV28	TRBJ2-7	.	.	TGTGCCAGCAGTTTAGCTAGGGACGAGCAGTACTTC	CASSLARDEQYF
TRBV5-4	TRBJ2-3	.	once	TGTGCCAGCAGCTTGGAAGACACAGACACAGATACGCAGTATTTT	CASSLEDTDTDTQYF
TRBV18	TRBJ2-2	.	.	TGTGCCAGCTCACGACAGGACAACACCGGGGAGCTGTTTTTT	CASSRQDNTGELFF
TRBV19	TRBJ1-1	TRBD1	.	TGTGCCACCCGGGACAGGTGGGACACTGAAGCTTTCTTT	CATRDRWDTEAFF
TRBV12-5	TRBJ2-5	TRBD1	once	TGTGCTAGTGGTTCCGGACAGGGGAAACAAGAGACCCAGTACTTC	CASGSGQGKQETQYF
TRBV5-8	TRBJ1-3	.	.	TGTGCCAGCAGCTTTTCGGGGAGCTCTGGAAACACCATATATTTT	CASSFSGSSGNTIYF
TRBV29-1	TRBJ1-1	TRBD1	.	TGCAGCGTCGAGGGACAGGGGGAGACACCGAACACTGAAGCTTTCTTT	CSVEGQGETPNTEAFF
TRBV2	TRBJ2-5	.	.	TGTGCCAGCAGTGAAGAGACCCAGTACTTC	CASSEETQYF
TRBV4-3	TRBJ1-2	.	.	TGCGCCAGCAGCCAAGCACGCTCGAGAGGCTACGCCTTC	CASSQARSRGYAF
TRBV7-3	TRBJ2-1	TRBD2	.	TGTGCCAGCAGCAGACTAGCGGGAGGGCCTGGTGAGCAGTTCTTC	CASSRLAGGPGEQFF
TRBV6-2/TRBV6-3	TRBJ1-5	.	.	TGTGCCAGCAGTAACAGGGCCAACCAGCCCCAGCATTTT	CASSNRANQPQHF